These T cell receptor beta chains were read from a single sample in a study of blood T cells in healthy people across ages. Via MiXCR, TCRdb re-called the 5' RACE reads, giving one row per CDR3 protein. This table has approximately 690,000 distinct CDR3 sequences, under 70% appearing once. Material for sequencing was blood. The receptors derive from a man aged 55-75 years in good health. Both conserved end residues are part of each CDR3. The order of the fields is CDR3 DNA, CDR3 protein, V gene, clone size, J gene, D gene. D genes are given only for firm matches. Not all rows give a size; the values are once, few, many and, for expanded clones, a class.

TGTGCCAGCAGCTTTCGGGCGGGGGGGCCTCAGTTCTTC	CASSFRAGGPQFF	TRBV7-2	NA	TRBJ2-1	TRBD2
TGCGCCAGCAGCTGGGCCGGGGCAGATACGCAGTATTTT	CASSWAGADTQYF	TRBV5-1	NA	TRBJ2-3	NA
TGTGCCAGCAGCTTGCAGGTGGCGGGTGGCTACACCTTC	CASSLQVAGGYTF	TRBV5-5	few	TRBJ1-2	NA
TGTGCCACCAGCAGCCTCACTACAGGGGGCGGCGATACGCAGTATTTT	CATSSLTTGGGDTQYF	TRBV15	NA	TRBJ2-3	TRBD1
TGCGCCAGCAGCTTGGACGGGGGCTTGGACAATGAGCAGTTCTTC	CASSLDGGLDNEQFF	TRBV5-1	NA	TRBJ2-1	NA
TGTGCCAGCAGTGAAGGGTGGGGGCTCAACTCCTACGAGCAGTACTTC	CASSEGWGLNSYEQYF	TRBV6-1	NA	TRBJ2-7	NA
TGCAGCGTTGAAAGACAGTTGAACACTGAAGCTTTCTTT	CSVERQLNTEAFF	TRBV29-1	NA	TRBJ1-1	NA
TGTGCCAGTACACCCCGCAACAATGAGCAGTTCTTC	CASTPRNNEQFF	TRBV6-1	many	TRBJ2-1	NA
TGTGCCAGCAGTTTATCAATAGTGTCCGAGACCCAGTACTTC	CASSLSIVSETQYF	TRBV12-3/TRBV12-4	few	TRBJ2-5	NA
TGTGCCAGCAGCTCCCCAGAACAGTATTACAAGGAGCGGTTCTTC	CASSSPEQYYKERFF	TRBV11-2	once	TRBJ2-1	NA
TGTGCCAGTAGCCAAGAGGTAGACGGGACCCAGTACTTC	CASSQEVDGTQYF	TRBV4-2	NA	TRBJ2-5	NA
TGTGCCAGCAGCCCAGATACGGGACAGGGTAACCATGAGCAGTTCTTC	CASSPDTGQGNHEQFF	TRBV7-9	NA	TRBJ2-1	TRBD1
TGCGCCAGCAGAGAAACAGGGGGGAGAGACTATGGCTACACCTTC	CASRETGGRDYGYTF	TRBV5-1	NA	TRBJ1-2	TRBD1
TGTGCTAGTGGCCGAGACCTAGGGACCCAGTACTTC	CASGRDLGTQYF	TRBV12-5	NA	TRBJ2-5	NA
TGCGCCAGCAGCCCGGGGAGGGACGCAAACTATGGCTACACCTTC	CASSPGRDANYGYTF	TRBV4-1	NA	TRBJ1-2	NA
TGCGCCAGCACCTTTACACTAGCGGGGGGTCTCAATGAGCAGTTCTTC	CASTFTLAGGLNEQFF	TRBV5-1	NA	TRBJ2-1	TRBD2
TGTGCCAGCAGCCAAGCACAGGGGAGATGGAATGAGCAGTTCTTC	CASSQAQGRWNEQFF	TRBV3-1	NA	TRBJ2-1	TRBD1
TGTGCCGGAATGAAGGGTGGGAGCACAGATACGCAGTATTTT	CAGMKGGSTDTQYF	TRBV2	NA	TRBJ2-3	NA
TGTGCCAGCAGCCCAAGTTTTTGGGATACGCAGTATTTT	CASSPSFWDTQYF	TRBV9	few	TRBJ2-3	NA
TGTGCCAGCAGTACTCGGCTAGCGGGGGGGCCGCGGGAGCAGTACTTC	CASSTRLAGGPREQYF	TRBV6-5	NA	TRBJ2-7	TRBD2
TGTGCCAGCCGGGGACTTCGCACAGATACGCAGTATTTT	CASRGLRTDTQYF	TRBV6-1	NA	TRBJ2-3	NA
TGTGCCAGCCGACAGTGGGGGGGCGCAGATACGCAGTATTTT	CASRQWGGADTQYF	TRBV28	NA	TRBJ2-3	NA
TGTGCCAGCAGTCCAGGGGGGGATGTTCAGCCCCAGCATTTT	CASSPGGDVQPQHF	TRBV28	NA	TRBJ1-5	TRBD1
TGTGCCAGTAGTAAGCAGGACTCCCAAGAGACCCAGTACTTC	CASSKQDSQETQYF	TRBV19	NA	TRBJ2-5	NA
TGTGCCAGCAGCTTAGGGGGCCCAGGGGCCCAGCCCCAGCATTTT	CASSLGGPGAQPQHF	TRBV7-2	few	TRBJ1-5	NA
TGCAGTGCTAGAGATGCGAACAGCTATGGCTACACCTTC	CSARDANSYGYTF	TRBV20-1	few	TRBJ1-2	NA
TGTGCCAGCAGCTCAGGACTCCTACCGAGGACCCAGTACTTC	CASSSGLLPRTQYF	TRBV7-7	few	TRBJ2-5	NA
TGTGCCATCAGTGAGTCCCTGACTAGCGGAGAGACCCAGTACTTC	CAISESLTSGETQYF	TRBV10-3	NA	TRBJ2-5	TRBD2
TGTGCCAGCAGCCCGAGGTGGGGACAGGGCTCTTCAAATGAGCAGTTCTTC	CASSPRWGQGSSNEQFF	TRBV7-2	NA	TRBJ2-1	TRBD1
TGTGCCAGCAGTCTCCTGGGCACTGAAGCTTTCTTT	CASSLLGTEAFF	TRBV25-1	few	TRBJ1-1	NA
TGCAGTGCAGAACTAGTGGAGACCCAGTACTTC	CSAELVETQYF	TRBV20-1	few	TRBJ2-5	NA
TGCAGTGCTAGAGGACTAGCGAGTAGCACAGATACGCAGTATTTT	CSARGLASSTDTQYF	TRBV20-1	NA	TRBJ2-3	TRBD2
TGCAGTGCTAGAGATGGGCGGACCGTCCAGACCCAGTACTTC	CSARDGRTVQTQYF	TRBV20-1	NA	TRBJ2-5	NA
TGTGCCAGCAGCCCCCTAGCGGGGGGAAATGAGCAGTTCTTC	CASSPLAGGNEQFF	TRBV27	few	TRBJ2-1	TRBD2
TGTGCCAGCAGTTACGGGTTGGGTGAGCAGTACTTC	CASSYGLGEQYF	TRBV6-2/TRBV6-3	NA	TRBJ2-5	NA
TGCGCCAGCAGCCGGGCAGGGGACAGAGATCAGCCCCAGCATTTT	CASSRAGDRDQPQHF	TRBV5-1	NA	TRBJ1-5	TRBD1
TGTGCCATCAGTCCGGACGACGACTCTGGAAACATTCAGTACTTC	CAISPDDDSGNIQYF	TRBV10-3	NA	TRBJ2-4	NA
TGCAGTGCTAGCCTCGACTCCCTGGGGAGGGGCTACACCTTC	CSASLDSLGRGYTF	TRBV20-1	NA	TRBJ1-2	NA
TGTGCCAGCACCGATACCGGGGGCCGGGGACAAGAGACCCAGTACTTC	CASTDTGGRGQETQYF	TRBV7-9	NA	TRBJ2-5	NA
TGTGCCAGCAGTTTACAGGCCGACTTTAATCAGCCCCAGCATTTT	CASSLQADFNQPQHF	TRBV12-3/TRBV12-4	NA	TRBJ1-5	NA
TGTGCCAGCAGCCCCTTTGCGCCTGGGTCCCAGTACTTC	CASSPFAPGSQYF	TRBV28	NA	TRBJ2-7	NA